This T cell receptor (beta chain) appears in the sequencing data of a study of monozygotic twins with inflammatory bowel disease. CDR3 size: 15 residues. The germline V gene has CDR1 SGHTA and CDR2 FQGTGA. There were 3500 ng of total RNA used for each TCR library. Through template switching, UMIs that included a 6-nucleotide sample barcode were added. Using the 5' RACE reads, TCRdb records one entry per CDR3 protein without DNA. The listing records 160,000 or so distinct CDR3 sequences. The TCR originated in a human donor with ulcerative colitis or Crohn's disease, or a healthy co-twin of an affected twin (not recorded which). The sample was blood. This rearrangement joins TRBV7-3 to TRBJ2-5; TCRdb lists TRBD1, though no DNA is available to test this call. The CDR3 here is CASSLDRAGQETQYF.